The 18 T cell receptor beta chains below were found in one sample sequenced in a study of radiation and T cells in renal cell carcinoma. Time point denoted: blood 4 weeks post-SBRT, at nephrectomy. The treatment was: 15 Gy SBRT to primary tumor, nephrectomy 4 weeks later. Clones were sequenced by immunoSEQ multiplex PCR, and TCRdb holds only the in-frame ones, with some missing. Here the sample spans some 150,000 clones, approximately 86% being singletons. This specimen was blood, taken from a patient whose treatment included radiotherapy and nephrectomy. These receptors originate from a woman aged 50 to 65 with renal cell carcinoma.

V and J are TRBV7-2 and TRBJ2-3; no definite D call. Between the trimmed V and J ends, which lost 1 base and 5 bases, there was a span of 7 bases. The CDR3 loop spans 13 amino acids. The V gene's germline CDR1 is SGHTA and CDR2 FQGNSA. The CDR3 sequence is CASSLVREDTQYF. For the CDR3, the DNA is TGTGCCAGCAGCTTAGTAAGGGAAGATACGCAGTATTTT. Based on the CDR3 plus reference TRBV7-2 and TRBJ2-3, the full variable domain is GAGVSQSPSNKVTEKGKDVELRCDPISGHTALYWYRQSLGQGLEFLIYFQGNSAPDKSGLPSDRFSAERTGGSVSTLTIQRTQQEDSAVYLCASSLVREDTQYFGPGTRLTVL.

The rearrangement links TRBV5-1 to TRBJ2-7, with 7 bases aligning to TRBD1. Germline V gene data show CDR1 as SGHRS and CDR2 as YFSETQ. V lost 1 base, J lost 3 bases, and 4 bases stayed unmatched. CDR3 length: 14 amino acids. The CDR3 region has the DNA TGCGCCAGCAGCTTGAGGCAGGGGGACTACGAGCAGTACTTC. Protein: CASSLRQGDYEQYF.

This chain connects TRBV5-1 to TRBJ2-1, with 11 bases lining up with TRBD2. Per germline, CDR1 SGHRS and CDR2 YFSETQ. Unmatched junction bases numbered 3, after V lost 0 bases and J lost 7 bases. The CDR3 covers 15 residues. The CDR3 here is CASSLAGTSGNEQFF. In nucleotides, the CDR3 is TGCGCCAGCAGCTTGGCGGGGACTAGCGGTAATGAGCAGTTCTTC.

V is TRBV21-1 and J is TRBJ1-5. TRBV21-1 has pseudogene status. The CDR3 is 17 amino acids. The CDR3 reads CASSTDFGIYSNQPQHF. In DNA, the CDR3 is TGTGCCAGCAGCACTGACTTCGGGATATATAGCAATCAGCCCCAGCATTTT.

The table lists this clone with a few counts. The J gene is TRBJ1-5, the V gene TRBV4-1; no clear D gene. V lost 0 bases to trimming and J lost 3 bases, with 12 bases between them. The length of the CDR3 is 16 residues. Germline CDR1 and CDR2: MGHRA and YSYEKL. For the CDR3, the DNA is TGCGCCAGCAGCCAAGAGCCAGGCTTTCTCAATCAGCCCCAGCATTTT. This sequence encodes CASSQEPGFLNQPQHF.

This clone was seen a few times. DNA for the CDR3: TGTGCCATCACTAGCCGCCTGGGCACAGATACGCAGTATTTT. This sequence encodes CAITSRLGTDTQYF. The chain has TRBV28 and TRBJ2-3; D might be TRBD2 (6 bases). Per the germline V gene, CDR1 is MDHEN and CDR2 is SYDVKM. The CDR3 is 14 residues long. V lost 10 bases and J lost 1, with 15 bases in between. Together with reference TRBV28 and TRBJ2-3, the CDR3 gives the full variable domain: DVKVTQSSRYLVKRTGEKVFLECVQDMDHENMFWYRQDPGLGLRLIYFSYDVKMKEKGDIPEGYSVSREKKERFSLILESASTNQTSMYLCAITSRLGTDTQYFGPGTRLTVL.

The chain's CDR3 is CASSNLAGTSGARSYNEQFF. For the CDR3, the DNA is TGCGCCAGCAGCAATTTGGCGGGGACTAGCGGAGCTCGCTCCTACAATGAGCAGTTCTTC. This sequence joins TRBV5-1 and TRBJ2-1; TRBD2 matches at 11 bases. The junction had 15 bases not matched to a gene; V was cut back by 4 bases and J by 0 bases. This CDR3 is 20 amino acids long. From germline, CDR1 is SGHRS and CDR2 YFSETQ.

The chain carries TRBV7-2 and TRBJ1-2, with 11 bases identical to TRBD1. Germline V gives CDR1 SGHTA, CDR2 FQGNSA. The CDR3 has 16 amino acids. Trimming at V came to 0 bases and at J to 8 bases, leaving 8 bases not matched to a gene. CDR3 sequence reads: CASSLAFGQGAEGYTF. The CDR3 coding sequence is TGTGCCAGCAGCTTAGCCTTCGGACAGGGGGCGGAAGGCTACACCTTC.

Concerning this clone: A junction boundary mismatches the germline segment, possibly from a read error. The chain recombines TRBV18 with TRBJ2-5; unclear D gene. This CDR3 contains 14 residues. Looked up from germline, CDR1 is KGHSH and CDR2 is LQKENI. The chain's CDR3 is CAGSPPESRETQYF. The CDR3 nucleotides are TGTGCCGGCTCACCACCGGAATCACGGGAGACCCAGTACTTC.

This clone appeared a few times. The chain recombines TRBV9 with TRBJ1-3; 8 bases line up with TRBD1. V shed 1 base and J 3 bases; nucleotides not matched to a gene: 9. The CDR3 is 17 amino acids. CDR1 and CDR2 from the germline V gene are SGDLS and YYNGEE. The CDR3 loop is CASSVQPVTGGGNTIYF. The CDR3 region has the DNA TGTGCCAGCAGCGTACAACCCGTCACAGGGGGTGGAAACACCATATATTTT.

The V gene is TRBV10-3, the J gene TRBJ1-6, with D possibly matching TRBD1 (5 bases). The CDR3 consists of 15 residues. Deletions cut 6 bases from V and 6 bases from J, with 15 bases between. Germline CDR1 reads ENHRY; CDR2 reads SYGVKD. CDR3 loop: CAISGPRDFNSPLHF. CDR3 nucleotides: TGTGCCATCAGCGGACCGCGGGACTTTAATTCACCCCTCCACTTT.

This sequence joins TRBV5-1 and TRBJ2-3; D not certain. The CDR3 has 13 amino acids. V lost 0 bases, J lost 5 bases, and 7 bases lay in between. CDR1 is SGHRS, CDR2 YFSETQ, per germline. The chain's CDR3 is CASSLAGGDTQYF. CDR3 DNA sequence: TGCGCCAGCAGCTTGGCCGGCGGAGATACGCAGTATTTT. Based on the CDR3 plus reference TRBV5-1 and TRBJ2-3, the full variable domain is KAGVTQTPRYLIKTRGQQVTLSCSPISGHRSVSWYQQTPGQGLQFLFEYFSETQRNKGNFPGRFSGRQFSNSRSEMNVSTLELGDSALYLCASSLAGGDTQYFGPGTRLTVL.

The chain couples TRBV6-1 to TRBJ1-1, with TRBD1 as a possible D gene (5 bases). CDR1 MNHNS and CDR2 SASEGT come from the germline V gene. The CDR3 totals 14 residues. The germline V and J ends were trimmed by 6 bases and 1 base, with 12 bases remaining between them. The CDR3 sequence: CASSLEGWNTEAFF. The CDR3 DNA follows: TGTGCCAGCAGCCTCGAGGGGTGGAACACTGAAGCTTTCTTT.

The chain carries TRBV6-1 and TRBJ2-7, with TRBD1 matching over 9 bases. In germline, CDR1 is MNHNS, CDR2 SASEGT. Trimming at V came to 6 bases and at J to 5 bases, leaving 8 bases not matched to a gene. CDR3 length: 14 amino acids. The CDR3 here is CASRNRGRKDEQYF. The CDR3 DNA reads TGTGCCAGCAGAAACAGGGGGCGGAAGGACGAGCAGTACTTC.

This sequence joins TRBV19 and TRBJ2-3, with 8 bases lining up with TRBD1. The CDR3 extends over 13 amino acids. Looked up from germline, CDR1 is LNHDA and CDR2 is SQIVND (reference sequence). The ends lost 5 bases at V and 9 bases at J; junction bases unmatched: 7. The CDR3 loop reads CASSLSRQGTQYF. In DNA, the CDR3 is TGTGCCAGTAGTCTCTCCAGACAGGGGACGCAGTATTTT. Supplemented by reference TRBV19 and TRBJ2-3, the full variable domain reads DGGITQSPKYLFRKEGQNVTLSCEQNLNHDAMYWYRQDPGQGLRLIYYSQIVNDFQKGDIAEGYSVSREKKESFPLTVTSAQKNPTAFYLCASSLSRQGTQYFGPGTRLTVL.

In nucleotides, the CDR3 is TGTGCCAGCAGCTTATCCTACGAGCAGTACTTC. It encodes CASSLSYEQYF. V gene TRBV7-6 combines with J gene TRBJ2-7; D is unclear. CDR1 and CDR2 from the germline V gene are SGHVS and FNYEAQ. The CDR3 spans 11 residues. V was shortened by 2 bases and J by 1 base, with 0 bases between the two germline ends.

In this sample, this clone turned up a few times. This chain links TRBV7-2 with TRBJ1-1; unclear D gene. Germline V gives CDR1 SGHTA, CDR2 FQGNSA. The V and J ends lost 5 bases and 0 bases respectively, with 7 bases between them. CDR3 length: 13 amino acids. The CDR3 DNA reads as TGTGCCAGCAGCCAAACTTTGAACACTGAAGCTTTCTTT. Protein: CASSQTLNTEAFF.

CDR3 amino acids: CASNFYGQPQHF. In DNA, the CDR3 is TGTGCCAGCAATTTTTACGGGCAGCCCCAGCATTTT. The chain carries TRBV7-2 and TRBJ1-5; D is undetermined. The CDR3 consists of 12 residues. Trimming took off 7 bases at V and 7 bases at J, with 11 bases between the two ends. Germline CDR1 is SGHTA and CDR2 is FQGNSA.